The 16 T cell receptor beta chains below were found in one sample sequenced in a study of blood T cell repertoires in COVID-19. Produced via immunoSEQ multiplex PCR; TCRdb's table is partial and in-frame only. The sample has roughly 250,000 clones; 83% are singletons. The source material was PBMCs or T cells enriched from blood (not recorded which). All receptors derive from a woman in her 40s who had been exposed to COVID-19.

The chain joins TRBV4-1 to TRBJ1-1, with 10 positions matching TRBD1. The CDR3 runs 14 residues. The V gene end was trimmed by 6 bases and the J gene end by 4 bases; junction bases not matched to a gene: 5. Per the germline V gene, CDR1 is MGHRA and CDR2 is YSYEKL. The CDR3 nucleotides are TGCGCCAGCAGAGACAGGGGGCCGGGCACTGAAGCTTTCTTT. Its protein is CASRDRGPGTEAFF.

This clone came up a few times. The chain employs TRBV19 and TRBJ2-7; 10 bases match TRBD1. V was clipped by 5 bases and J by 5 bases; unmatched bases: 3. The CDR3 sequence is 13 residues long. The V gene's germline CDR1 is LNHDA and CDR2 SQIVND (reference sequence). This CDR3 is CASSRQGANEQYF. Written as DNA, the CDR3 is TGTGCCAGTAGTCGACAGGGGGCTAACGAGCAGTACTTC.

The chain recombines TRBV30 with TRBJ1-6; the D gene is possibly TRBD1 (6 bases). V shed 4 bases and J shed 9 bases, with 16 bases lying between them. This CDR3 comprises 14 residues. Germline loops: CDR1 GTSNPN, CDR2 SVGIG (reference sequence). CDR3 in amino acids: CAWTRDNQGSPLHF. CDR3 coding DNA: TGTGCCTGGACACGGGACAACCAAGGTTCACCCCTCCACTTT.

The CDR3 reads CASSFRGLTRDLGWEQYF. CDR3 nucleotides: TGTGCCAGCAGCTTTCGGGGGTTAACTCGAGACCTAGGTTGGGAGCAGTACTTC. The genes are TRBV5-4 and TRBJ2-7; possible D gene TRBD2, 6 bases. V was trimmed by 2 bases and J by 7 bases, leaving 28 bases between them. The CDR3 sequence is 18 residues long. Looked up from germline, CDR1 is SGHNT and CDR2 is YYREEE (reference sequence). The complete variable domain, with remaining parts taken from reference TRBV5-4 and TRBJ2-7, reads ETGVTQSPTHLIKTRGQQVTLRCSSQSGHNTVSWYQQALGQGPQFIFQYYREEENGRGNFPPRFSGLQFPNYSSELNVNALELDDSALYLCASSFRGLTRDLGWEQYFGPGTRLTVT.

The J gene is TRBJ2-5, the V gene TRBV18; no firm D call. CDR1 is KGHSH and CDR2 is LQKENI in the germline V gene. CDR3 length equals 13 residues. V was clipped by 1 base and J by 3 bases, with 6 bases between them. The CDR3 coding sequence is TGTGCCAGCTCACCACTGGTAGAAGAGACCCAGTACTTC. The encoded protein is CASSPLVEETQYF.

The CDR3 DNA is TGTGCCAGCAGCTCATTCAATCAGCCCCAGCATTTT. Residues: CASSSFNQPQHF. The chain joins TRBV5-6 to TRBJ1-5; no clear D gene. Germline V gives CDR1 SGHDT, CDR2 YYEEEE. The length of the CDR3 is 12 residues. Between the trimmed V and J ends, which lost 3 bases and 3 bases, there was a span of 4 bases.

V and J are TRBV7-9 and TRBJ2-7, with TRBD1 identical over 12 bases. CDR3 size: 15 residues. Germline V lookup: CDR1 SEHNR, CDR2 FQNEAQ (reference sequence). The V segment lost 3 bases and the J segment 3 bases; nucleotides outside the gene matches: 3. CDR3 coding DNA: TGTGCCAGCAGCTTGGGACAGGGGGCGCGCTACGAGCAGTACTTC. Protein product: CASSLGQGARYEQYF.

V and J are TRBV18 and TRBJ2-5, with 8 bases that match TRBD2. The junction had 3 bases not matched to a gene; V was cut back by 2 bases and J by 4 bases. The germline V gene encodes CDR1 KGHSH and CDR2 LQKENI. The CDR3 is 14 amino acids. The CDR3 region has the DNA TGTGCCAGCTCACCAGCAGCGGGGGTAGAGACCCAGTACTTC. It is translated as CASSPAAGVETQYF.

In its sample, this clone was seen once. This rearrangement joins TRBV9 to TRBJ1-6; 7 nucleotides align to TRBD1. CDR3 length: 13 residues. CDR1 is SGDLS and CDR2 is YYNGEE in the germline V gene. J lost 6 bases, V lost 7 bases, and 4 bases had no gene match. The chain's CDR3 is CASGGTANSPLHF. The DNA for the CDR3 is TGTGCCAGCGGGGGGACAGCTAATTCACCCCTCCACTTT.

This clone showed up just a few times. V is TRBV6-6 and J is TRBJ1-1, with D perhaps TRBD1 (6 bases). Trimming left V 6 bases short and J 7 bases short, with 18 bases between. The CDR3 is 14 amino acids. Germline CDR1 MNHNY, CDR2 SVGAGI (reference sequence). The DNA for the CDR3 is TGTGCCAGCAGCCTGAAAGGGGGGGCTCTTGAAGCTTTCTTT. Translated: CASSLKGGALEAFF.

This sequence joins TRBV28 and TRBJ2-5; no clear D. Looked up from germline, CDR1 is MDHEN and CDR2 is SYDVKM. The CDR3 runs 12 residues. Trimming removed 5 bases at V and 2 bases at J, with 6 bases between. CDR3: CASSKQQETQYF. CDR3 sequence (DNA): TGTGCCAGCAGTAAACAGCAAGAGACCCAGTACTTC.

The V and J genes are TRBV25-1 and TRBJ1-2; possible D gene TRBD1, 5 bases. The CDR3 sequence is 18 residues long. Trimming removed 0 bases at V and 2 bases at J, with 19 bases between. Germline loops: CDR1 MGHDK, CDR2 SYGVNS. CDR3 DNA sequence: TGTGCCAGCAGTGAATACTCCCCGGGGGAGGGGACGAACTATGGCTACACCTTC. Translated: CASSEYSPGEGTNYGYTF.

This chain joins TRBV24-1 and TRBJ2-1; perhaps TRBD1 as D (6 bases). V was clipped by 0 bases and J by 9 bases, with 14 bases between them. Germline CDR1 KGHDR, CDR2 SFDVKD. CDR3 length: 15 amino acids. CDR3 nucleotide sequence: TGTGCCACCAGTGATTTGGGCAGGGGTGTAAGTGAGCAGTTCTTC. Protein sequence: CATSDLGRGVSEQFF.

The J gene is TRBJ2-7, the V gene TRBV7-2; 9 bases are shared with TRBD2. CDR3 length equals 15 residues. The junction had 8 bases not matched to a gene; V was cut back by 6 bases and J by 2 bases. Germline CDR1 reads SGHTA; CDR2 reads FQGNSA. The CDR3 protein is CASSPLAGFTYEQYF. The CDR3 bases are TGTGCCAGCAGTCCGCTAGCGGGGTTTACCTACGAGCAGTACTTC.

This chain uses TRBV28 with TRBJ2-3; TRBD1 might be the D (6 bases). Germline V gives CDR1 MDHEN, CDR2 SYDVKM. Trimming shortened V by 5 bases and J by 10 bases, and 22 bases separated the two germline ends. The CDR3 runs 15 residues. The CDR3 loop is CASSILQGDGQAQYF. The CDR3 DNA sequence: TGTGCCAGCAGTATCCTACAGGGAGACGGCCAAGCGCAGTATTTT.

The genes are TRBV2 and TRBJ1-1, with TRBD1 matching 8 bases. V was pared by 8 bases and J by 5 bases, with 16 bases of the junction left unmatched. This CDR3 is 16 amino acids long. The germline gives CDR1 SNHLY, CDR2 FYNNEI. Here the CDR3 reads CASSRGPTGARTEAFF. The CDR3 DNA reads TGTGCCAGCTCCAGAGGACCGACAGGGGCGAGAACTGAAGCTTTCTTT.